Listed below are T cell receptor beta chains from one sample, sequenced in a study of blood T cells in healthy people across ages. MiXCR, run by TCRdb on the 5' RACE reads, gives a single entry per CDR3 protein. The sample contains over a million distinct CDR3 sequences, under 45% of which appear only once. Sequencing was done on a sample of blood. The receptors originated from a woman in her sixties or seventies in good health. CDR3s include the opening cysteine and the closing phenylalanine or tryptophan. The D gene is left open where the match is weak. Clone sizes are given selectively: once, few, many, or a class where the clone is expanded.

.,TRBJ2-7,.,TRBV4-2,CAGSQASETYEHYF,TGTGCCGGCAGCCAAGCTAGCGAGACCTACGAGCATTACTTC
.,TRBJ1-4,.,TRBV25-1,CASSHLRGGWLQEKLFF,TGTGCCAGCAGTCACCTCCGGGGGGGGTGGTTACAGGAAAAACTGTTTTTT
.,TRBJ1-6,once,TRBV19,CASSMEGLPLHF,TGTGCCAGTAGTATGGAGGGCCTACCCCTCCACTTT
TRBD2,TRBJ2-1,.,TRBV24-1,CATSGNTGLATQGGYNEQFF,TGTGCCACCAGTGGCAATACGGGACTAGCGACCCAAGGGGGCTACAATGAGCAGTTCTTC
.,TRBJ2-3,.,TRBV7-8,CASSLQWFGDTQYF,TGTGCCAGCAGCCTTCAGTGGTTTGGGGATACGCAGTATTTT
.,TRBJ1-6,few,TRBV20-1,CSANRVNSPLHF,TGCAGTGCTAACAGGGTTAATTCACCTCTCCACTTT
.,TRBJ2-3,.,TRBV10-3,CAISEAGVQQDTQYF,TGTGCCATCAGTGAGGCCGGAGTTCAGCAGGATACGCAGTATTTT
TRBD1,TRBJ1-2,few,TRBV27,CASSEYRGFNYGYTF,TGTGCCAGCAGCGAATACAGGGGATTTAACTATGGCTACACCTTC
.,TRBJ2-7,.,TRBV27,CASSFHKNYEQYF,TGTGCCAGCAGTTTTCATAAAAACTACGAGCAGTACTTC
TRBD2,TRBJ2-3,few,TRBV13,CASSPRLAGGPWADTQYF,TGTGCCAGCAGCCCGAGACTAGCGGGAGGGCCGTGGGCAGATACGCAGTATTTT
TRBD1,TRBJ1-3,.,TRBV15,CATGTVGSGNTIYF,TGTGCCACCGGGACAGTTGGCTCTGGAAACACCATATATTTT
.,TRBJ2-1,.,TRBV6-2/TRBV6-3,CASSLLAPGSYNEQFF,TGTGCCAGCAGTTTGTTGGCCCCTGGCTCCTACAATGAGCAGTTCTTC
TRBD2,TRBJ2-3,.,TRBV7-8,CASSFPGGPGDTQYF,TGTGCCAGCAGCTTCCCGGGAGGGCCAGGAGATACGCAGTATTTT
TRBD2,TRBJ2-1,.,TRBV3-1,CASSQAAGAGYEQFF,TGTGCCAGCAGCCAAGCTGCGGGAGCAGGCTATGAGCAGTTCTTC
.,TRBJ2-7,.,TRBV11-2,CASSLAIKTSEQYF,TGTGCCAGCAGCTTAGCCATAAAGACCTCCGAGCAGTACTTC
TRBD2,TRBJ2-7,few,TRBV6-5,CASSFRSGSSYEQYF,TGTGCCAGCAGTTTCCGGAGCGGGAGCTCCTACGAGCAGTACTTC
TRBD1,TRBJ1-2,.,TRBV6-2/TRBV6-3,CASRPTGTGYTF,TGTGCCAGCAGACCGACAGGGACTGGCTACACCTTC
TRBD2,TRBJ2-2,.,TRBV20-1,CSARSPFNVGLDPRELFF,TGCAGTGCTAGGAGCCCGTTTAATGTGGGACTAGATCCCAGGGAGCTGTTTTTT
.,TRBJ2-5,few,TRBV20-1,CSARDVAGIETQYF,TGCAGTGCTAGAGACGTGGCAGGGATAGAGACCCAGTACTTC
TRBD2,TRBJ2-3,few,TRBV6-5,CASRIAGGTTDTQYF,TGTGCCAGCAGGATAGCGGGAGGTACCACAGATACGCAGTATTTT
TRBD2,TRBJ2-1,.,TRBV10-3,CAISPPSGGYNEQFF,TGTGCCATCAGTCCCCCCAGCGGGGGGTACAATGAGCAGTTCTTC
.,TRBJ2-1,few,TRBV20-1,CSAKAGLTNRGGVNEQFF,TGCAGTGCCAAGGCCGGACTCACAAACAGGGGAGGGGTCAATGAGCAGTTCTTC
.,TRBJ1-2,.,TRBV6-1,CASSEATVNGYTF,TGTGCCAGCAGTGAAGCGACAGTAAATGGCTACACCTTC
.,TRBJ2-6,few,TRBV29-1,CSVELSGISGANVLTF,TGCAGCGTTGAGCTTAGTGGCATCTCTGGGGCCAACGTCCTGACTTTC
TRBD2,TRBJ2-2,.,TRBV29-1,CSVEDQMTSRSSGELFF,TGCAGCGTTGAAGATCAGATGACTAGCAGGAGTTCCGGGGAGCTGTTTTTT
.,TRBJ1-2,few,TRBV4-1,CASSQQSNGYTF,TGCGCCAGCAGCCAGCAGAGCAATGGCTACACCTTC
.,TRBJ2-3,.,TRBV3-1,CASSRRQSYTDTQYF,TGTGCCAGCAGCCGACGACAAAGCTACACAGATACGCAGTATTTT
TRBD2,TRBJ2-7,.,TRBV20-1,CSARPSGRLAVTYEQYF,TGCAGTGCTAGACCATCGGGGCGACTAGCGGTGACCTACGAGCAGTACTTC
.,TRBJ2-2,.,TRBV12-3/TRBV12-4,CASSYSNTGELFF,TGTGCCAGCAGTTACTCTAACACCGGGGAGCTGTTTTTT
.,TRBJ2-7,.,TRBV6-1,CASSESGRIYEQYF,TGTGCCAGCAGTGAATCCGGCAGGATCTACGAGCAGTACTTC
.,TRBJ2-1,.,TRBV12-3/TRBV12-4,CASSALSSGEQFF,TGTGCCAGCAGCGCACTATCTTCGGGTGAGCAGTTCTTC
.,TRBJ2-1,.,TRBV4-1,CASSQDSQGRSSYNEQFF,TGCGCCAGCAGCCAAGATAGCCAGGGACGAAGCTCCTACAATGAGCAGTTCTTC
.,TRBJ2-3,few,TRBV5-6,CASSSQGGTDTQYF,TGTGCCAGCAGCTCCCAGGGTGGCACAGATACGCAGTATTTT
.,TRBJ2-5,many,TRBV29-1,CSVEELAAQYF,TGCAGCGTCGAAGAGCTAGCAGCCCAGTACTTC
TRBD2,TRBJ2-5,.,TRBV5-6,CASSWQLAGKTQYF,TGTGCCAGCAGCTGGCAACTAGCGGGGAAGACCCAGTACTTC
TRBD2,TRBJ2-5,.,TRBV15,CATSFGGRAETQYF,TGTGCCACCAGTTTCGGCGGGAGGGCGGAGACCCAGTACTTC
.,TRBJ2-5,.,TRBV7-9,CASSPDISETQYF,TGTGCCAGCAGCCCGGATATCTCAGAGACCCAGTACTTC
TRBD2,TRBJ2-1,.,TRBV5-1,CASSSRTSGRRVNEQFF,TGCGCCAGCAGCTCCAGGACTAGCGGGCGTAGAGTGAATGAGCAGTTCTTC
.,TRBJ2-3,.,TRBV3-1,CASSQSVDTQYF,TGTGCCAGCAGCCAAAGTGTAGATACGCAGTATTTT
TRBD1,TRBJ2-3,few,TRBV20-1,CSAVTRQGAKDTQYF,TGCAGTGCCGTTACCAGGCAGGGGGCGAAAGATACGCAGTATTTT
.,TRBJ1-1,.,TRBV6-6,CASTPLGGNTEAFF,TGTGCCAGCACCCCTCTCGGTGGAAACACTGAAGCTTTCTTT
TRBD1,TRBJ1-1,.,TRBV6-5,CASRETGGMFEAFF,TGTGCCAGCAGAGAGACAGGGGGCATGTTTGAAGCTTTCTTT
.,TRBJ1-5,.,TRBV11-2,CASSLNFQPQHF,TGTGCCAGCAGCTTAAATTTTCAGCCCCAGCATTTT
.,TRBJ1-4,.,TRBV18,CASSPLSGEKLFF,TGTGCCAGCTCACCCCTATCGGGTGAAAAACTGTTTTTT
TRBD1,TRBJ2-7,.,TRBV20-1,CSASRQGAYEQYF,TGCAGTGCTAGTCGACAGGGAGCCTACGAGCAGTACTTC
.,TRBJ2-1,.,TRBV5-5,CASRYAPGPSANEQFF,TGTGCCAGCAGATATGCCCCGGGACCAAGCGCAAATGAGCAGTTCTTC
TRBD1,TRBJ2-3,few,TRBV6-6,CASTYGQGRGDTQYF,TGTGCCAGCACTTACGGACAGGGGAGGGGAGATACGCAGTATTTT
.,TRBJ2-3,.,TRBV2,CASSELGLGTDTQYF,TGTGCCAGCAGTGAGCTAGGGTTAGGCACAGATACGCAGTATTTT
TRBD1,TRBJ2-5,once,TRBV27,CASSLRGTGRIAVQETQYF,TGTGCCAGCAGTTTAAGGGGGACAGGTCGAATCGCGGTGCAAGAGACCCAGTACTTC
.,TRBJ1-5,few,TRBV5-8,CASSLLGASAQPQHF,TGTGCCAGCAGCTTGTTGGGGGCATCGGCTCAGCCCCAGCATTTT
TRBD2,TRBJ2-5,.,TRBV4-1,CASSRSGEKETQYF,TGCGCCAGCAGCCGTAGCGGGGAGAAAGAGACCCAGTACTTC
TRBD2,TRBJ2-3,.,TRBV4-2,CASSQVVRLVGGPDTQYF,TGTGCCAGCAGCCAAGTAGTCCGACTAGTGGGAGGGCCCGATACGCAGTATTTT
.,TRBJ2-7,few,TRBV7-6,CASSLVSGTNEGTYEQYF,TGTGCCAGCAGCTTAGTGTCCGGGACAAACGAAGGGACCTACGAGCAGTACTTC
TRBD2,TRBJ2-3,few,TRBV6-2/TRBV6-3,CASSYTSSGSRKDTQYF,TGTGCCAGCAGTTACACAAGTAGCGGGAGCAGAAAAGATACGCAGTATTTT